These T cell receptor beta chains were read from a single sample in a study of post-analysis software for immune sequencing data. Each CDR3 protein gets one entry after TCRdb re-called the PCR reads with MiXCR. In the table there are about 820,000 distinct CDR3 sequences, around 50% of which are singletons. The source material was blood. The receptors originated from a girl under 18 with multiple sclerosis. Both conserved end residues are part of each CDR3. A D gene is named only where the DNA matches it firmly. A clone size is listed for some rows: how often the clone was seen (once, few, many), or a class if it is expanded.

clone size	V gene	D gene	J gene	CDR3 DNA	CDR3 protein
-	TRBV27	TRBD1	TRBJ2-3	TGTGCCAGCACTACAGGGGGTGATACGCAGTATTTT	CASTTGGDTQYF
-	TRBV5-1	-	TRBJ2-7	TGCGCCAGCAGCCACGCCCCGGCTAGCGCATCCTACGAGCAGTACTTC	CASSHAPASASYEQYF
few	TRBV10-3	TRBD1	TRBJ2-5	TGTGCCACGAAAGGACAGGGTTTACGGCAAGAGACCCAGTACTTC	CATKGQGLRQETQYF
-	TRBV6-5	-	TRBJ1-1	TGTGCCAGCAAGTCGACGGTAGGGTACCCTGAAGCTTTCTTT	CASKSTVGYPEAFF
-	TRBV7-3	-	TRBJ2-7	TGTGCCAGCAGCCCAGGGGGGGTCGGGACGAACTACGAGCAGTACTTC	CASSPGGVGTNYEQYF
few	TRBV29-1	-	TRBJ1-4	TGCAGCGCCTGGGGTGCAACTAATGAAAAACTGTTTTTT	CSAWGATNEKLFF
-	TRBV10-3	-	TRBJ1-5	TGTGCCATCTCGGCAGACTTTAGCAATCAGCCCCAGCATTTT	CAISADFSNQPQHF
few	TRBV15	TRBD1	TRBJ2-5	TGTGCCACCAGCAGAGATAACAGGGGGCACCAGTACTTC	CATSRDNRGHQYF
-	TRBV7-2	TRBD2	TRBJ2-1	TGTGCCAGCAGCTTAAGCGCGGGAGGAATCCATGAGCAGTTCTTC	CASSLSAGGIHEQFF
few	TRBV9	TRBD2	TRBJ2-1	TGTGCCAGCAGCTCTCATAACGACCGGGACTACAACTACAATGAGCAGTTCTTC	CASSSHNDRDYNYNEQFF
-	TRBV15	-	TRBJ2-3	TGTGCCACCAGCAGCGAGCTCAGGGCAGATACGCAGTATTTT	CATSSELRADTQYF
few	TRBV5-1	TRBD1	TRBJ1-2	TGCGCCAGCAGCTTGCGACAGGGGGACTATGGCTACACCTTC	CASSLRQGDYGYTF
-	TRBV7-8	TRBD1	TRBJ2-1	TGTGCCAGCAGTTCTAAGACAGGGGTCTCCTACAATGAGCAGTTCTTC	CASSSKTGVSYNEQFF
few	TRBV2	TRBD1	TRBJ2-4	TGTGCCAGCAGTCGACAGGGCGGGTACATTCAGTACTTC	CASSRQGGYIQYF
-	TRBV29-1	-	TRBJ2-3	TGCAGCGTTCAGAGGCGGGGAGGCACAGATACGCAGTATTTT	CSVQRRGGTDTQYF
few	TRBV7-9	TRBD2	TRBJ2-3	TGTGCCAGCAGCTCCCTAGCGGGGGCAGATACGCAGTATTTT	CASSSLAGADTQYF
-	TRBV7-9	-	TRBJ1-4	TGTGCCAGCAGCGGAACCGGGACGTTGGATGAAAAACTGTTTTTT	CASSGTGTLDEKLFF
-	TRBV5-5	-	TRBJ1-4	TGTGCCAGCAGCTTGGGCGTTGCAACTAATGAAAAACTGTTTTTT	CASSLGVATNEKLFF
-	TRBV5-1	-	TRBJ2-1	TGCGCCAGCAGCTTGGGAGAGAATAAGCAGTTCTTC	CASSLGENKQFF
-	TRBV12-3/TRBV12-4	TRBD1	TRBJ1-6	TGTGCCAGCAGTTTAGGCGGACAGGGAAGCTCCTATAATTCACCCCTCCACTTT	CASSLGGQGSSYNSPLHF
-	TRBV12-3/TRBV12-4	TRBD1	TRBJ1-2	TGTGCCAGCAGTAACAGGGGGCACTCCTATGGCTACACCTTC	CASSNRGHSYGYTF
-	TRBV5-5	TRBD2	TRBJ2-3	TGTGCCAGCAGCTTGGGTCTGGCTAGCGGAGAAGATACGCAGTATTTT	CASSLGLASGEDTQYF
-	TRBV19	-	TRBJ2-7	TGTGCCAGTAGTCGAGCGGACGAGCAGTACTTC	CASSRADEQYF
-	TRBV5-5	-	TRBJ2-4	TGTGCCAGTAGCTTGTGGGGGATATTAGCCAAAAACATTCAGTACTTC	CASSLWGILAKNIQYF
-	TRBV12-3/TRBV12-4	-	TRBJ2-7	TGTGCCAGCACCCAGGCTCACGAGCAGTACTTC	CASTQAHEQYF
-	TRBV3-1	-	TRBJ2-1	TGTGCCAGCAGCCGTGAGGACAATGAGCAGTTCTTC	CASSREDNEQFF
once	TRBV7-3	TRBD1	TRBJ2-4	TGTGCCAGCAGCCTGGACAGGTCCCAAAACATTCAGTACTTC	CASSLDRSQNIQYF
-	TRBV14	-	TRBJ2-1	TGTGCCAGCAGCCAAGGAACGACCCACGGGAAGCAGTTCTTC	CASSQGTTHGKQFF
-	TRBV6-1	TRBD2	TRBJ2-3	TGTGCCAGCAAACAACAGGGGGTGACTAGCGGGAGTCGCTCTGGGGAGTATTTT	CASKQQGVTSGSRSGEYF
-	TRBV5-1	TRBD2	TRBJ2-1	TGCGCCAGCCGTACTAGCGGGGCTAACAATGAGCAGTTCTTC	CASRTSGANNEQFF
-	TRBV14	-	TRBJ2-1	TGTGCCAGCAGCCTTTCTAGGCCGGGGACAACGCAGTTCTTC	CASSLSRPGTTQFF
-	TRBV5-5	TRBD1	TRBJ1-1	TGTGCCAGCAGAGCCCAGACAGGGGTTCGCACTGAAGCTTTCTTT	CASRAQTGVRTEAFF
-	TRBV29-1	-	TRBJ2-5	TGCAGCGTTGAATCTCTAGTCGGGGAGACCCAGTACTTC	CSVESLVGETQYF
-	TRBV20-1	TRBD2	TRBJ2-7	TGCAGTGCTAGGGGGGGGTATGAGTACGAGCAGTACTTC	CSARGGYEYEQYF
-	TRBV7-2	-	TRBJ2-7	TGTGCCATCAGCTTAGCAGGGCCCCCGTGGGGGTACGAGCAGTACTTC	CAISLAGPPWGYEQYF
few	TRBV12-3/TRBV12-4	TRBD2	TRBJ2-4	TGTGCCAGCAGTTTAGGACTAGCGGGAGGGGTTCAGTACTTC	CASSLGLAGGVQYF
-	TRBV4-1	-	TRBJ1-1	TGCGCCAGCAGCCACCCCGGGGAGGGTAGGACTGAAGCTTTCTTT	CASSHPGEGRTEAFF
few	TRBV7-2	-	TRBJ2-5	TGTGCCAGCAGCTTAATTGGTTCGGAGACCCAGTACTTC	CASSLIGSETQYF
-	TRBV5-1	TRBD1	TRBJ1-4	TGCGCCAGCAGCTCCGGACAGGGGAAGACTAATGAAAAACTGTTTTTT	CASSSGQGKTNEKLFF
once	TRBV10-3	TRBD1	TRBJ2-7	TGTGCCACCAGCTCGACAGGGGGCTGCTACGAGCAGTACTTC	CATSSTGGCYEQYF
few	TRBV29-1	-	TRBJ2-7	TGCAGCGTCAAGACACAAAACTACGAGCAGTACTTC	CSVKTQNYEQYF
-	TRBV3-1	-	TRBJ2-1	TGTGCCAGCAGCCAGGGGGTACCTGAGCAGTTCTTC	CASSQGVPEQFF
-	TRBV27	-	TRBJ2-7	TGTGCCAGCTGGCACGGGCAGGGGTACGAGCAGTACTTC	CASWHGQGYEQYF
few	TRBV7-8	-	TRBJ2-3	TGTGCCAGCAGCCGAGGGGCCCTGAGCACAGATACGCAGTATTTT	CASSRGALSTDTQYF
-	TRBV29-1	-	TRBJ2-1	TGCAGCGTTGGGGCAATCGTCGACAGATCCTACAATGAGCAGTTCTTC	CSVGAIVDRSYNEQFF
-	TRBV12-5	-	TRBJ2-4	TGTGCTAGTGGTTTGGTACGCCGGGAGCCCCTCAATGAGCAGTACTTC	CASGLVRREPLNEQYF
-	TRBV11-2	TRBD1	TRBJ2-1	TGTGCCAGCAGCTTAGGGACAGGCAGATCTTACAATGAGCAGTTCTTC	CASSLGTGRSYNEQFF
few	TRBV10-3	-	TRBJ1-2	TGTGCCATCAGTGACCAGGGGAACTCTGGCTACACCTTC	CAISDQGNSGYTF
-	TRBV7-3	TRBD2	TRBJ2-1	TGTGCCAGCAGCTTAGCTAGCGGGAACTCTGAGCAGTTCTTC	CASSLASGNSEQFF